This T cell receptor beta chain was captured by sequencing in a study of CD8+ T cells in alopecia areata. Overall study findings and caveats: Lesional tissue from the scalp (especially in alopecia totalis/universalis) showed higher clonality than normal scalp. The link between baseline CD8+ expansion and response remains uncertain with one nonresponder.

As to this clone: The antigen is undetermined.

Reverse transcribed after extraction, RNA yielded cDNA as the sequencing template. Repertoires were generated with immunoSEQ multiplex PCR, while TCRdb's copy carries only in-frame clones and drops some. Found here are about 74,000 clones, roughly 28% of them singletons; the top ten hold around 14%. Treatment: oral pan-JAK inhibitor, 5-10 mg twice daily. PBMCs, the starting material, were the source of sorted CD4+ and CD8+ T cells. Trimming at V came to 0 bases and at J to 3 bases, leaving 4 bases not matched to a gene. Germline V CDR1 and CDR2: SGDLS, YYNGEE. The CDR3 runs 18 residues. The receptor comes from a human donor with alopecia areata. The chain recombines TRBV9 with TRBJ2-3; 16 nucleotides match TRBD2. Sequencing was performed on CD8+ T cells sorted from blood, taken at week 4, from a patient treated with tofacitinib. CDR3 DNA: TGTGCCAGCAGCGTAGAGGGACTAGCGGGAGGGCCAACAGATACGCAGTATTTT. It is translated as CASSVEGLAGGPTDTQYF.